This T cell receptor beta chain was identified during a study of lymphopenia after photon versus proton radiotherapy. Study-wide results and caveats: Relative stability marked proton patients; photon patients lost diversity and naive cells. After the lymphocyte nadir, photon-treated repertoires showed oligoclonal expansion, especially of CD8+ Temra cells.

V shed 2 bases, J shed 5 bases, and the junction held 6 bases outside the gene matches. Per germline, CDR1 SGHVS and CDR2 FQNEAQ. CDR3 length: 14 amino acids. TCRdb's copy holds only in-frame clones and misses some; the assay was immunoSEQ multiplex PCR. Of approximately 150,000 clones listed, 88% are singletons. For this clone: The antigen is not known.

The sample consisted of peripheral blood, taken from a patient treated with photon-based radiotherapy. The TCR was taken from a man in his fifties with gastric cancer. This chain links TRBV7-8 with TRBJ2-7, with TRBD1 matching 7 bases. CDR3 in amino acids: CASSLNRGPHEQYF. Here the CDR3 DNA reads TGTGCCAGCAGCTTAAACAGGGGTCCCCACGAGCAGTACTTC.